This TCR beta chain was observed in a study of OX40 agonist ivuxolimab in advanced cancers. The V end lost 3 bases, the J end lost 6 bases, and 13 bases lay between the germline ends. The CDR3 covers 14 residues. CDR1 SGHDT and CDR2 YYEEEE come from the germline V gene. Study-wide results and limits: No antigen was identified for the clonally expanded peripheral T cells.

Measured with immunoSEQ multiplex PCR; TCRdb has only the in-frame clones, and not every one. The sample holds about 46,000 clones; 70% to 90% are singletons and the top ten take roughly 10%. To note about this clone: Its antigen is still unknown.

The genes are TRBV5-6 and TRBJ2-1, with D tentatively TRBD1 or TRBD2 (7 bases each). The starting material was CD4+ or CD8+ T cells sorted from blood, obtained in a trial of the OX40 agonist ivuxolimab. The receptor was isolated from an adult with an advanced solid tumor such as melanoma, head and neck, liver or kidney cancer. CDR3 nucleotide sequence: TGTGCCAGCAGCTCGAGCGGGACAGCCAATGAGCAGTTCTTC. Amino acid sequence: CASSSSGTANEQFF.